The rows below give T cell receptor beta chains drawn from one sample of a study of blood T cell repertoires in COVID-19. Here immunoSEQ multiplex PCR was the method, and the copy in TCRdb shows in-frame clones only, minus some. The sample holds roughly 150,000 clones; roughly nine tenths are singletons and the top ten take 3.5% to 4.5%. The specimen sequenced was peripheral blood. Source of these receptors: a woman between 65 and 79 years old with acute or convalescent COVID-19. Each CDR3 is given with its conserved first and last residue. The D gene is left open where the match is weak. The size field is filled for only some rows; it gives once, few, many or a size class.

len	abundance	d_gene	v_gene	j_gene	CDR3aa	CDR3nt
12	.	.	TRBV12-3/TRBV12-4	TRBJ2-3	CASSLVWSAQYF	TGTGCCAGCAGTTTAGTCTGGAGCGCGCAGTATTTT
14	few	TRBD1	TRBV7-2	TRBJ1-2	CASSLAQGNYGYTF	TGTGCCAGCAGCTTAGCACAGGGGAACTATGGCTACACCTTC
14	once	.	TRBV10-3	TRBJ2-7	CAIRGPSEAYEQYF	TGTGCCATCAGAGGGCCTAGCGAAGCCTACGAGCAGTACTTC
15	.	TRBD2	TRBV5-1	TRBJ2-3	CASSPIAGAADTQYF	TGCGCCAGCAGCCCGATAGCGGGAGCGGCAGATACGCAGTATTTT
13	.	.	TRBV6-5	TRBJ1-6	CASSRSGDSPLHF	TGTGCCAGCAGCCGATCGGGGGATTCACCCCTCCACTTT
13	.	.	TRBV11-2	TRBJ1-1	CASSLAAITEAFF	TGTGCCAGCAGCTTGGCAGCGATCACTGAAGCTTTCTTT
16	.	TRBD2	TRBV5-1	TRBJ2-3	CASSAGTSGGTDTQYF	TGCGCCAGCAGCGCCGGGACTAGCGGGGGCACAGATACGCAGTATTTT
15	once	.	TRBV21-1	TRBJ1-2	CASSNYRGLAYGYTF	TGTGCCAGCAGCAACTACAGGGGGCTGGCCTATGGCTACACCTTC
15	.	.	TRBV2	TRBJ1-2	CASAVNVRGGSGYTF	TGTGCCAGCGCGGTAAACGTTCGTGGGGGCTCCGGCTACACCTTC
14	few	TRBD1	TRBV14	TRBJ1-3	CASSPGQYQNTIYF	TGTGCCAGCAGCCCGGGACAGTATCAAAACACCATATATTTT
11	.	.	TRBV6-5	TRBJ1-1	CASTQGGVAFF	TGTGCCAGCACCCAGGGAGGGGTCGCTTTCTTT
13	.	.	TRBV28	TRBJ2-3	CASSPQGSGTQYF	TGTGCCAGCAGTCCCCAAGGGAGTGGTACGCAGTATTTT
17	.	TRBD1	TRBV28	TRBJ1-4	CASSFDREGRTNEKLFF	TGTGCCAGCAGTTTCGACAGGGAAGGGAGAACTAATGAAAAACTGTTTTTT
12	.	TRBD2	TRBV5-4	TRBJ2-7	CAWGLAGFEQYF	TGTGCCTGGGGACTAGCGGGGTTCGAGCAGTACTTC
12	.	TRBD2	TRBV11-3	TRBJ2-1	CASSPIAGEQFF	TGTGCCAGCAGCCCTATAGCGGGAGAGCAGTTCTTC
12	.	.	TRBV7-9	TRBJ2-7	CASSFGQGEQYF	TGTGCCAGCAGCTTCGGCCAGGGGGAGCAGTACTTC
18	.	TRBD2	TRBV4-1	TRBJ2-5	CASSQGQDGLGWQETQYF	TGCGCCAGCAGCCAAGGTCAGGACGGACTAGGTTGGCAAGAGACCCAGTACTTC
15	.	TRBD2	TRBV19	TRBJ2-1	CASSVTGTSGNEQFF	TGTGCCAGTAGCGTAACCGGGACTAGCGGGAATGAGCAGTTCTTC
15	.	.	TRBV15	TRBJ1-4	CATSRDRVRREKLFF	TGTGCCACCAGCAGAGACAGGGTGCGCAGGGAAAAACTGTTTTTT
14	.	.	TRBV15	TRBJ2-7	CATSSIHSSYEQYF	TGTGCCACCAGCTCGATCCACAGTTCCTACGAGCAGTACTTC
12	.	.	TRBV6-2/TRBV6-3	TRBJ2-1	CASSRLVNEQFF	TGTGCCAGCAGCAGACTTGTGAATGAGCAGTTCTTC
14	once	.	TRBV5-1	TRBJ2-7	CASSVGQNGVEQYF	TGCGCCAGCAGCGTGGGACAAAACGGGGTCGAGCAGTACTTC
15	.	.	TRBV6-6	TRBJ1-4	CASSYTRAANEKLFF	TGTGCCAGCAGTTATACCAGGGCGGCTAATGAAAAACTGTTTTTT
17	few	.	TRBV4-1	TRBJ2-7	CASSQDLRVGMTYEQYF	TGCGCCAGCAGCCAAGATCTGCGGGTGGGGATGACCTACGAGCAGTACTTC
16	few	.	TRBV5-5	TRBJ1-2	CASSRVDRSPNYGYTF	TGTGCCAGCAGCAGAGTAGACAGGAGTCCTAACTATGGCTACACCTTC
16	once	TRBD1	TRBV6-5	TRBJ1-2	CASSYGTGGGHYGYTF	TGTGCCAGCAGTTACGGGACAGGGGGCGGCCACTATGGCTACACCTTC
16	.	TRBD1	TRBV6-2/TRBV6-3	TRBJ1-5	CASSLPGGNGNQPQHF	TGTGCCAGCAGCCTACCAGGGGGCAACGGCAATCAGCCCCAGCATTTT
12	few	.	TRBV27	TRBJ1-5	CASSFLNQPQHF	TGTGCCAGCAGTTTTCTTAATCAGCCCCAGCATTTT
12	.	.	TRBV7-9	TRBJ1-1	CASSGGKRGAFF	TGTGCCAGCAGCGGCGGGAAGAGGGGAGCTTTCTTT
15	.	.	TRBV6-2/TRBV6-3	TRBJ1-6	CASSRNIQGSSPLHF	TGTGCCAGCAGTCGGAACATTCAGGGGAGTTCACCCCTCCACTTT
18	.	TRBD2	TRBV10-3	TRBJ2-6	CAISENSGYPSGANVLTF	TGTGCCATCAGTGAGAATAGCGGGTACCCCTCTGGGGCCAACGTCCTGACTTTC
11	.	TRBD2	TRBV20-1	TRBJ2-7	CSAESGDVPYF	TGCAGTGCCGAAAGCGGGGACGTTCCGTACTTC
16	.	TRBD2	TRBV5-1	TRBJ2-5	CASSTGTSGGSETQYF	TGCGCCAGCAGCACCGGGACTAGCGGGGGCTCGGAGACCCAGTACTTC
12	.	.	TRBV4-3	TRBJ1-1	CASSSMNTEAFF	TGCGCCAGCAGCTCCATGAACACTGAAGCTTTCTTT
19	.	TRBD2	TRBV15	TRBJ2-1	CATSRDLPKLAGGYNEQFF	TGTGCCACCAGCAGAGATCTCCCCAAACTAGCGGGAGGCTACAATGAGCAGTTCTTC
17	.	TRBD2	TRBV4-1	TRBJ2-1	CASSPAAGESSYNEQFF	TGCGCCAGCAGCCCCGCTGCGGGGGAAAGCTCCTACAATGAGCAGTTCTTC